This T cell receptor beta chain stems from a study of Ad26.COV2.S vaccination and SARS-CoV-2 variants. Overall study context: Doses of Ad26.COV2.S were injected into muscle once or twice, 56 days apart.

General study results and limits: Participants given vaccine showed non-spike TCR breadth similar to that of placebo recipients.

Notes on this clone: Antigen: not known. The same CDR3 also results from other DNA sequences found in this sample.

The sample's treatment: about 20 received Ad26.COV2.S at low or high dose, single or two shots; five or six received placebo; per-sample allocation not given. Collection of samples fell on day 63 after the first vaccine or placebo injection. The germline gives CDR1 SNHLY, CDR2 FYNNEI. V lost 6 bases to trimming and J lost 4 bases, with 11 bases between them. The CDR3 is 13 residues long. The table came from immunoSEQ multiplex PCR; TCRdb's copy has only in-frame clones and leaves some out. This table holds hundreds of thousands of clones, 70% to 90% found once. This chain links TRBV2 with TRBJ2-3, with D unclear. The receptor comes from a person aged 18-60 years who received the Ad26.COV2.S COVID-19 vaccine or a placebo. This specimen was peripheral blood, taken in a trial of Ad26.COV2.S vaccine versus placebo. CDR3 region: CASSAGGADTQYF. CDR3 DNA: TGTGCCAGCAGCGCTGGTGGGGCAGATACGCAGTATTTT.